The 4 T cell receptor beta chains given below trace back to one sample, sequenced in a study of patients and donors after allogeneic stem cell transplantation. TCRdb called the RT-PCR reads again in MiXCR, with one record for every CDR3 protein. Seen here are over 65,000 distinct CDR3 sequences, less than 30% observed once, and the top ten hold around a quarter. The sample taken for sequencing was blood, either unsorted or a sorted T cell fraction (not recorded which). These receptors were taken from a human donor who was either an allogeneic HSCT recipient or a stem cell or donor lymphocyte infusion donor (not recorded which). It is not recorded whose cells these are; they may come from a transplant donor.

This clonotype was detected a few times. This sequence joins TRBV20-1 and TRBJ1-6, with TRBD1 identical over 7 bases. The CDR3 covers 15 residues. The germline gives CDR1 DFQATT, CDR2 SNEGSKA (reference sequence). The J segment lost 8 bases and the V segment lost 6 bases, leaving 13 bases of the junction unmatched. The CDR3 coding sequence is TGCAGTGCCCGACGACTCGGACAGGATTATTCACCCCTCCACTTT. Encoded protein: CSARRLGQDYSPLHF.

The V and J genes are TRBV7-2 and TRBJ1-2, with TRBD1 as a possible D gene (6 bases). CDR3 length equals 14 residues. The V gene lost 5 bases and the J gene lost 7 bases, with 17 bases spanning the gap. The germline V gene encodes CDR1 SGHTA and CDR2 FQGNSA. CDR3: CASSPRDIPVGYTF. For the CDR3, the DNA is TGTGCCAGCAGCCCCCGGGACATACCCGTTGGCTACACCTTC.

The chain has TRBV24-1 and TRBJ2-5, with 7 bases matching TRBD1. With V trimmed by 3 bases and J by 2 bases, 2 bases remained unmatched. CDR1 and CDR2 (germline): KGHDR, SFDVKD. The CDR3 contains 14 residues. CDR3 loop: CATSDPGQQETQYF. In nucleotides, the CDR3 is TGTGCCACCAGTGATCCGGGACAGCAAGAGACCCAGTACTTC.

This clonotype was observed a handful of times. This chain connects TRBV20-1 to TRBJ2-1; maybe TRBD2 (6 bases). CDR3 length equals 13 residues. The ends were cut back, 4 bases at V and 7 bases at J, with 14 bases in the middle. Germline lookup yields CDR1 DFQATT and CDR2 SNEGSKA (reference sequence). CDR3 amino acids: CSAISGPFNEQFF. In DNA form, the CDR3 reads TGCAGTGCTATTAGCGGACCATTTAATGAGCAGTTCTTC.